This T cell receptor (beta chain) was captured by sequencing in a study of shared clonotypes between healthy human individuals. Regarding the study as a whole: Generally, naive subsets (rather than memory subsets) showed larger estimated richness.

Cells designated naive CD8 were CD45RO-negative and were positively selected for CCR7, with terminally differentiated effector memory CD45RA+ cells excluded. All of the donors resided in Nashville, Tennessee, and each was a Caucasian adult. For every subset, genomic DNA was evenly distributed across several immunoSEQ plates. The authors loaded around 190 ng DNA, tens of thousands of T cell genomes, into sorted-subset replicate PCRs. Measured with immunoSEQ multiplex PCR; TCRdb has only the in-frame clones, and not every one. The table includes 1.5 million to 2.5 million clones, about 95% detected once. As to this clone: As yet, its antigen is unknown.

Trimming removed 4 bases at V and 5 bases at J, with 6 bases between. Germline V gene sequence: CDR1 MNHEY, CDR2 SVGAGI. The CDR3 consists of 13 residues. The chain joins TRBV6-5 to TRBJ2-6, with D unresolved. The receptor was isolated from a man between 18 and 35 years old in good health. Sequencing was performed on naive CD8+ T cells sorted from blood. CDR3 coding DNA: TGTGCCAGCAGTTTGGACCGGGCCAACGTCCTGACTTTC. Its protein product is CASSLDRANVLTF.